This T cell receptor beta chain is drawn from a study of cytomegalovirus exposure and HLA in healthy donors. Both 60 Vbeta primers and 13 Jbeta primers went into the PCR. In the original analysis: In a later analysis, approximately 73 million unique TCR beta chains included roughly 11 million shared by two or more donors. The assay was immunoSEQ multiplex PCR, and TCRdb's table has in-frame clones only and misses some. Clone size and the V and J calls come from that table; the DNA yielded D and trimming. The sample shows some 150,000 clones, roughly 80% of them seen only once. To note about this clone: The antigen is undetermined.

Unmatched junction bases numbered 5, after V lost 5 bases and J lost 0 bases. CDR1 and CDR2 (germline): SEHNR, FQNEAQ (reference sequence). This CDR3 has 15 amino acids. Study outcomes and limitations: In a later analysis, TCR beta V- and J-gene trimming showed a link to a missense DCLRE1C variant. Confirmation in vitro established that a few CMV-associated chains were specific for CMV antigens.

The sequencing input was PBMCs. The clonotype was recovered from a man younger than 45 in good health and CMV-seropositive. The V and J genes are TRBV7-9 and TRBJ2-3; 7 bases map to TRBD2. The CDR3 bases are TGTGCCAGCAGCCACCTAGCGGCAAGCACAGATACGCAGTATTTT. Translation gives CASSHLAASTDTQYF.